A selection of T cell receptor beta chains follows, all from one sample in a study of tumor-infiltrating lymphocytes in oesophageal squamous cell carcinoma. TCRdb reprocessed the PCR reads with MiXCR, giving one entry per CDR3 protein. The repertoire holds over 20,000 distinct CDR3 sequences, with around 37% as singletons. Sequenced: esophageal tumor tissue. These receptors all stem from a female donor with esophageal squamous cell carcinoma. Each CDR3 is given with its conserved first and last residue. Fields, in order: V gene, J gene, D gene, CDR3 protein. A D gene is named only where the DNA matches it firmly.

V: TRBV19; J: TRBJ2-1; D: TRBD1; CDR3: CASSYSGTASTYNEQFF
V: TRBV5-4; J: TRBJ2-1; D: TRBD2; CDR3: CASSNWGGSPYEQFF
V: TRBV10-3; J: -; D: TRBD1; CDR3: CAISEEPGQGRGSLETQYF
V: TRBV12-3/TRBV12-4; J: TRBJ2-6; D: -; CDR3: CASSLRGPGANVLTF
V: TRBV7-6; J: TRBJ1-1; D: -; CDR3: CASSPPRGVNTEAFF
V: TRBV19; J: TRBJ1-1; D: -; CDR3: CASLKDGGGGGTEAFF
V: TRBV11-2; J: TRBJ2-7; D: -; CDR3: CASSLEPNEQYF
V: TRBV12-5; J: TRBJ2-7; D: -; CDR3: CASGDDGQKISYEQYF
V: TRBV11-2; J: TRBJ2-7; D: TRBD1; CDR3: CASSSGQGHYEQYF
V: TRBV7-6; J: TRBJ2-1; D: TRBD2; CDR3: CTSRAETSGSYNEQFF
V: TRBV7-9; J: TRBJ1-1; D: TRBD1; CDR3: CASSFGTGTTEAFF
V: TRBV28; J: TRBJ1-5; D: -; CDR3: CASRGGPNQPQHF
V: TRBV12-5; J: -; D: -; CDR3: CASGLTPSYEQYF
V: TRBV5-6; J: TRBJ2-1; D: TRBD2; CDR3: CASSLAQLAGGHQFF
V: TRBV10-3; J: TRBJ2-7; D: TRBD2; CDR3: CAISEVGGTSGTTMGIYEQYF
V: TRBV7-8; J: TRBJ2-7; D: TRBD2; CDR3: CASSYGTSGGGEQYF
V: TRBV7-9; J: TRBJ2-6; D: -; CDR3: CASSLGLGGAGANVLTF
V: TRBV11-2; J: TRBJ2-1; D: -; CDR3: CASSTELYNEQFF
V: TRBV2; J: TRBJ1-2; D: TRBD1; CDR3: CASSRDSGGYTF
V: TRBV7-2; J: -; D: TRBD2; CDR3: CASSRGTSGRVDEQFF
V: TRBV6-6; J: TRBJ2-7; D: TRBD1; CDR3: CASSYGAGGGYEQYF
V: TRBV11-2; J: TRBJ2-2; D: TRBD2; CDR3: CASSSREESGELFF
V: TRBV7-6; J: TRBJ2-3; D: TRBD1; CDR3: CASSPGTGVFRDTQYF
V: TRBV28; J: TRBJ1-1; D: -; CDR3: CASSLLQKKAFF
V: TRBV5-4; J: TRBJ2-1; D: -; CDR3: CASSHPGNEQFF
V: TRBV7-2; J: TRBJ2-7; D: TRBD2; CDR3: CASSFSGRAYEQYF
V: TRBV6-9; J: TRBJ2-1; D: TRBD2; CDR3: CASSYSSLAGRNEQFF
V: TRBV7-8; J: TRBJ1-1; D: -; CDR3: CASSLGSAGTEAFF
V: TRBV7-2; J: TRBJ2-7; D: -; CDR3: CASSLERESHEQYF
V: TRBV18; J: TRBJ1-5; D: -; CDR3: CASSEQGISNQPQHF